The 32 T cell receptor beta chains in this list originate from one sample, sequenced in a study of blood T cell repertoires in COVID-19. Libraries were prepared by immunoSEQ multiplex PCR; TCRdb keeps only in-frame clonotypes and omits some of them. The table lists fewer than 250,000 clones, 70% to 80% of them singletons. Sequencing was done on a sample of peripheral blood. The receptor source for this set is a woman in her forties or fifties with acute or convalescent COVID-19.

The chain links TRBV19 to TRBJ1-5, with TRBD1 identical over 7 bases. CDR3 length: 15 residues. Per the germline V gene, CDR1 is LNHDA and CDR2 is SQIVND (reference sequence). V was clipped by 3 bases and J by 7 bases; unmatched bases: 9. The CDR3 sequence: CASSITGDGRQPQHF. The CDR3 coding sequence is TGTGCCAGTAGTATTACAGGGGACGGCCGACAGCCCCAGCATTTT.

The DNA of the CDR3 is TGTGCCAGCAGCGGGTGGGGACAGGGGTTTTCACCCCTCCACTTT. This codes for CASSGWGQGFSPLHF. This chain connects TRBV27 to TRBJ1-6; TRBD1 agrees at 10 bases. The CDR3 is 15 residues long. The V gene's germline CDR1 is MNHEY and CDR2 SMNVEV (reference sequence). The junction had 8 bases not matched to a gene; V was cut back by 6 bases and J by 9 bases.

V and J are TRBV19 and TRBJ2-7, with 12 bases lining up with TRBD1. V shed 3 bases, J shed 6 bases, and the junction held 9 bases outside the gene matches. CDR3 length equals 16 residues. Germline V gives CDR1 LNHDA, CDR2 SQIVND (reference sequence). The CDR3 nucleotides are TGTGCCAGTAGTATTACGGGGGGACAGGGGGCTCTCGAGCAGTACTTC. Translating it yields CASSITGGQGALEQYF.

This clone showed up just a few times. Other DNA sequences in the sample encode the same CDR3. The V call is TRBV5-4, the J call TRBJ2-7, with D possibly matching TRBD2 (6 bases). V was cut by 3 bases and J by 1 base, with 14 bases left in between. The CDR3 extends over 15 amino acids. CDR1 and CDR2 (germline): SGHNT, YYREEE (reference sequence). In DNA, the CDR3 is TGTGCCAGCAGCTCGGGACGGGACTCGTCCTACGAGCAGTACTTC. Translation: CASSSGRDSSYEQYF.

The chain uses TRBV2 and TRBJ2-2; D is unresolved. The CDR3 totals 12 residues. The V end was cut by 9 bases, the J end by 4 bases, with 9 bases between. The V gene's germline CDR1 is SNHLY and CDR2 FYNNEI. The DNA for the CDR3 is TGTGCCAGTTCAGTCCCCACCGGGGAGCTGTTTTTT. Residues: CASSVPTGELFF.

The rearrangement uses TRBV5-1 and TRBJ2-5; D remains unclear. The length of the CDR3 is 13 residues. CDR1 is SGHRS, CDR2 YFSETQ, per germline. The germline V and J ends were trimmed by 5 bases and 3 bases, with 11 bases remaining between them. The CDR3, as DNA: TGCGCCAGCAGGACCGGGTTTAAAGAGACCCAGTACTTC. It encodes CASRTGFKETQYF.

The V gene is TRBV5-4, the J gene TRBJ1-6, with 7 bases aligning to TRBD1. The CDR3 covers 16 residues. The V gene's germline CDR1 is SGHNT and CDR2 YYREEE (reference sequence). Trimming cost V 0 bases and J 9 bases; bases outside gene matches: 9. DNA of the CDR3: TGTGCCAGCAGCTTGGATGGTGGGACAGTGGGTTCACCCCTCCACTTT. Protein product: CASSLDGGTVGSPLHF.

The genes are TRBV2 and TRBJ1-1, with 11 positions matching TRBD1. This CDR3 contains 15 residues. Trimming removed 6 bases from V and 2 bases from J; junction bases left unmatched: 5. Germline V gives CDR1 SNHLY, CDR2 FYNNEI. The CDR3 DNA is TGTGCCAGCAGGGACAGGGGGCGCATAAACACTGAAGCTTTCTTT. Translation gives CASRDRGRINTEAFF.

This clone was seen only a few times. The J gene is TRBJ2-6, the V gene TRBV6-5, with unresolved D. Germline lookup yields CDR1 MNHEY and CDR2 SVGAGI. The CDR3 sequence is 13 residues long. The V end was cut by 6 bases, the J end by 4 bases, with 7 bases between. CDR3 amino acids: CASSPPGANVLTF. In DNA form, the CDR3 reads TGTGCCAGCAGCCCCCCGGGGGCCAACGTCCTGACTTTC.

This clone was counted a single time. The chain recombines TRBV7-9 with TRBJ1-2; D not resolved. Germline V gene sequence: CDR1 SEHNR, CDR2 FQNEAQ (reference sequence). Trimming removed 4 bases from V and 11 bases from J, with 20 bases in between. The length of the CDR3 is 14 residues. This CDR3 is CASSSYMKGEGYTF. CDR3 nucleotides: TGTGCCAGCAGCTCATATATGAAAGGAGAGGGATACACCTTC.

This chain links TRBV5-5 with TRBJ2-3, with TRBD1 matching 10 bases. Germline CDR1 and CDR2: SGHKS and YYEKEE (reference sequence). CDR3 length: 19 residues. Trimming removed 1 base from V and 3 bases from J; junction bases left unmatched: 14. This CDR3 is CASSLNISPGQGRTDTQYF. The CDR3 DNA sequence: TGTGCCAGCAGCTTGAATATCTCTCCGGGACAGGGGCGGACAGATACGCAGTATTTT.

This chain's CDR3 is CASSGGVDPYEQYF. The CDR3 nucleotides are TGTGCCAGCAGCGGGGGGGTCGACCCCTACGAGCAGTACTTC. The chain couples TRBV9 to TRBJ2-7, with D possibly matching TRBD2 (6 bases). Germline V CDR1 and CDR2: SGDLS, YYNGEE. The CDR3 sequence is 14 residues long. Trimming removed 3 bases from V and 2 bases from J, with 12 bases in between.

This chain connects TRBV5-1 to TRBJ1-5; the D is unclear. With 0 bases removed from V and 5 bases from J, the gap between germline ends came to 9 bases. CDR1 is SGHRS and CDR2 is YFSETQ in the germline V gene. The CDR3 is made up of 14 amino acids. The CDR3 here is CASSLGGMDQPQHF. The CDR3 DNA sequence: TGCGCCAGCAGCTTGGGAGGGATGGATCAGCCCCAGCATTTT.

The J gene is TRBJ2-7, the V gene TRBV5-1; D is perhaps TRBD2 (5 bases). The CDR3 totals 15 residues. Germline lookup yields CDR1 SGHRS and CDR2 YFSETQ. V lost 4 bases and J lost 3, with 17 bases in between. CDR3 sequence: CASSGGGSAVYEQYF. The CDR3 DNA sequence: TGCGCCAGCAGCGGTGGAGGTAGCGCGGTCTACGAGCAGTACTTC.

The rearrangement joins TRBV28 to TRBJ2-3; TRBD2 is a possible D gene (6 bases). V was clipped by 8 bases and J by 0 bases, with 12 bases between them. Germline V gene sequence: CDR1 MDHEN, CDR2 SYDVKM. The CDR3 runs 14 residues. This CDR3 reads CASFPGTSTDTQYF. CDR3 DNA sequence: TGTGCCAGCTTCCCGGGGACTAGCACAGATACGCAGTATTTT.

The chain is built from TRBV3-1 (or the pseudogene TRBV3-2) and TRBJ1-3, with TRBD1 matching 9 bases. CDR3 length: 15 amino acids. Germline values: CDR1 LGHDT, CDR2 YNNKEL (reference sequence). Losses at the gene ends were 5 bases for V and 3 bases for J; bases not matched to a gene: 5. The CDR3 coding sequence is TGTGCCAGCAGCGGGACAGGGCTGTATGGAAACACCATATATTTT. Residues: CASSGTGLYGNTIYF.

This clone was observed a single time. The chain employs TRBV6-5 and TRBJ2-1; a weak D match, TRBD2 (6 bases). CDR3 length: 13 residues. CDR1 and CDR2 (germline): MNHEY, SVGAGI. The ends were cut back, 6 bases at V and 10 bases at J, with 16 bases in the middle. The CDR3 spells CASRGGAIGEQFF. The CDR3 coding sequence is TGTGCCAGCAGGGGCGGGGCCATCGGGGAGCAGTTCTTC.

This clone appeared a single time. The V and J genes are TRBV10-3 and TRBJ2-7; 9 positions match TRBD1. The V gene end was trimmed by 6 bases and the J gene end by 3 bases; junction bases not matched to a gene: 9. The CDR3 is made up of 15 amino acids. The germline gives CDR1 ENHRY, CDR2 SYGVKD. CDR3 sequence: CAIRSSGTGLYEQYF. The CDR3 nucleotides read TGTGCCATCAGGTCCTCGGGGACAGGGCTCTACGAGCAGTACTTC.

The chain employs TRBV2 and TRBJ1-2; a possible D gene is TRBD1 (5 bases). The V end lost 6 bases, the J end lost 1 base, and 9 bases lay between the germline ends. CDR3 length: 13 amino acids. The germline V gene has CDR1 SNHLY and CDR2 FYNNEI. CDR3 nucleotide sequence: TGTGCCAGCAGCCGACAGATTAACTATGGCTACACCTTC. Translating gives CASSRQINYGYTF.

The chain combines TRBV14 with TRBJ2-7, with a tentative D call TRBD1 (5 bases). Germline values: CDR1 SGHDN, CDR2 FVKESK. Between the trimmed V and J ends, which lost 1 base and 6 bases, there was a span of 16 bases. The CDR3 is made up of 15 amino acids. CDR3 DNA sequence: TGTGCCAGCAGCCAAGGCAATGGGGCACAGACCGAGCAGTACTTC. As protein: CASSQGNGAQTEQYF.

The genes are TRBV6-5 and TRBJ1-1; TRBD1 agrees at 7 bases. The CDR3 is made up of 16 amino acids. CDR1 and CDR2 (germline): MNHEY, SVGAGI. Trimming removed 4 bases from V and 0 bases from J; junction bases left unmatched: 8. The CDR3 bases are TGTGCCAGCAGTTCAAACCCGACAGGGATGAACACTGAAGCTTTCTTT. Translating gives CASSSNPTGMNTEAFF.

This CDR3 is CSVEDRPGTSYEQYF. CDR3 coding DNA: TGCAGCGTTGAAGATCGTCCGGGTACCTCCTACGAGCAGTACTTC. This chain connects TRBV29-1 to TRBJ2-7; D gene uncertain. Germline V gene data show CDR1 as SQVTM and CDR2 as ANQGSEA. The CDR3 covers 15 residues. Trimming removed 0 bases from V and 0 bases from J, with 12 bases in between.

The genes are TRBV4-1 and TRBJ1-5, with D unclear. The length of the CDR3 is 15 residues. Trimming left V 1 base short and J 0 bases short, with 7 bases between. The germline CDR1 and CDR2 sequences are MGHRA and YSYEKL. The CDR3 is CASSQGQFSNQPQHF. The CDR3, as DNA: TGCGCCAGCAGCCAAGGACAATTTAGCAATCAGCCCCAGCATTTT.

The V gene is TRBV12-3 or TRBV12-4, the J gene TRBJ1-3; D is possibly TRBD1 (5 bases). This CDR3 has 13 residues. The V and J ends lost 8 bases and 2 bases respectively, with 10 bases between them. CDR3: CASWGGAGNTIYF. CDR3 bases: TGTGCCAGCTGGGGAGGGGCTGGAAACACCATATATTTT.

V usage is TRBV5-1 and J usage is TRBJ1-1; the D gene is possibly TRBD1 (6 bases). This CDR3 is built from 14 residues. Trimming removed 0 bases at V and 4 bases at J, with 10 bases between. The germline V gene encodes CDR1 SGHRS and CDR2 YFSETQ. The CDR3 DNA reads as TGCGCCAGCAGCTTGGAGGGGGAAGTCACTGAAGCTTTCTTT. This codes for CASSLEGEVTEAFF.

The chain combines TRBV19 with TRBJ2-2; 7 bases fit TRBD1. CDR1 LNHDA and CDR2 SQIVND come from the germline V gene (reference sequence). This CDR3 comprises 16 residues. The ends lost 6 bases at V and 0 bases at J; junction bases unmatched: 7. In nucleotides, the CDR3 is TGTGCCAGTAGATACCTCGGGACAGCGAACACCGGGGAGCTGTTTTTT. Translated: CASRYLGTANTGELFF.

The chain joins TRBV4-1 to TRBJ1-6; unclear D gene. V gave up 5 bases and J gave up 7 bases, with 15 bases separating them. This CDR3 comprises 15 residues. The germline V gene has CDR1 MGHRA and CDR2 YSYEKL. The CDR3 sequence is CASSTRTGANSPLHF. The CDR3 DNA is TGCGCCAGCAGCACTAGGACGGGTGCCAATTCACCCCTCCACTTT.

The chain is built from TRBV19 and TRBJ1-6; TRBD1 aligns across 7 bases. The CDR3 sequence is 20 residues long. Trimming cost V 4 bases and J 0 bases; bases outside gene matches: 15. Germline CDR1 LNHDA, CDR2 SQIVND (reference sequence). CDR3 DNA sequence: TGTGCCAGTAGTACCCTCGGACAGGTACTCTTGAGCTCCTATAATTCACCCCTCCACTTT. Translated, it gives CASSTLGQVLLSSYNSPLHF.

This clone was counted once. This sequence joins TRBV6-1 and TRBJ1-1, with D unresolved. Trimming stripped 1 base from V and 5 bases from J, with 8 bases between. Germline lookup yields CDR1 MNHNS and CDR2 SASEGT. This CDR3 is 13 amino acids long. In nucleotides, the CDR3 is TGTGCCAGCAGTGAAGTGAGGGCGACTGAAGCTTTCTTT. This gives the protein CASSEVRATEAFF.

V gene TRBV28 combines with J gene TRBJ1-1; TRBD1 aligns across 8 bases. This CDR3 has 14 residues. The germline V gene has CDR1 MDHEN and CDR2 SYDVKM. V lost 5 bases and J lost 0; bases outside the gene matches: 2. The CDR3 sequence: CASSPGQVNTEAFF. The CDR3 coding sequence is TGTGCCAGCAGTCCGGGACAGGTGAACACTGAAGCTTTCTTT.

The chain uses TRBV6-5 and TRBJ2-2, with a weak D call TRBD2 (7 bases). Trimming shortened V by 6 bases and J by 5 bases, and 16 bases separated the two germline ends. CDR1 MNHEY and CDR2 SVGAGI come from the germline V gene. The CDR3 length is 15 residues. CDR3 region: CASRQQGGETGELFF. DNA of the CDR3: TGTGCCAGCAGACAACAGGGAGGGGAAACCGGGGAGCTGTTTTTT.

CDR3: CASSLGGPGRAYEQYF. CDR3 nucleotides: TGTGCCAGCAGCTTAGGCGGTCCAGGGCGAGCCTACGAGCAGTACTTC. The chain combines TRBV7-2 with TRBJ2-7; maybe TRBD1 (5 bases). From germline, CDR1 is SGHTA and CDR2 FQGNSA. The V gene lost 1 base and the J gene lost 2 bases, with 15 bases spanning the gap. This CDR3 spans 16 amino acids.